This T cell receptor beta chain was captured in a study of blood T cells in healthy people across ages. Findings and limits, study-wide: There was no known CMV status for donors, so expanded clonotype changes were possibly confounded.

A second roughly 6 to 11 cycle PCR used barcoded and J-beta primers. In TCRdb, the 5' RACE reads were re-called with MiXCR into one record per CDR3 protein. The table lists 580,000 or so distinct CDR3 sequences, about 45% of them singletons. Of note for this clonotype: Its antigen remains unknown. A junction end diverges from the germline sequence, so it may reflect a read error.

The CDR3 loop spans 14 amino acids. Germline lookup yields CDR1 DFQATT and CDR2 SNEGSKA (reference sequence). The chain couples TRBV20-1 to TRBJ2-4, with 9 positions matching TRBD2. The material sequenced was blood. This TCR was sampled from a man at least 80 years old in good health. CDR3 DNA: TGCAGCGCTAGGGCTAGCGGGGTGCAAAACATTCAGTACTTC. Translating it yields CSARASGVQNIQYF.